The T cell receptor beta chain described here comes from a study of T cell responses to AZD1222 COVID-19 vaccine. Whole-study results and caveats: The donor cohort was predominantly white British with a female majority, and clonal diversity may have been underestimated. Among vaccine-associated CD4 TCRs, coverage spanned spike, with dominance at 160-218 and 743-854.

J was trimmed by 4 bases and V by 7 bases; bases with no gene match: 12. The CDR3 extends over 16 amino acids. Germline V gene data show CDR1 as MGHDK and CDR2 as SYGVNS. The repertoire was sequenced with immunoSEQ multiplex PCR; TCRdb's copy has only in-frame clones and lacks some. The table records over 150,000 clones, approximately 92% of them present only once. This clone was observed a single time. What it binds is not known. The gene calls are TRBV25-1 and TRBJ2-2; 7 nucleotides line up with TRBD2. Source: peripheral blood, taken on day 0 of AZD1222 vaccination. This TCR derives from an adult in good health. DNA of the CDR3: TGTGCCAGCAAGCACGGGGGGTTTGGAGGCACCGGGGAGCTGTTTTTT. Translated, it gives CASKHGGFGGTGELFF.